This TCR beta chain is from a study of shared clonotypes between healthy human individuals. Trimming took 0 bases from V and 7 from J; bases not matched to a gene: 14. The CDR3 runs 19 residues. Germline CDR1 and CDR2: SEHNR and FQNEAQ (reference sequence). The assay was carried out at the deep level. Repertoires were generated with immunoSEQ multiplex PCR, while TCRdb's copy carries only in-frame clones and drops some. The sample yields some 2,500,000 clones, approximately 94% seen once. A note on this clone: Its matching antigen is unknown.

General study points: The represented genetic and exposure-history diversity was limited by the small number of donors. Some naive CD4 clonotypes, around 5%, turned up in common across a few donors. Deeper or shallower sequencing was expected to change how clonotypes are shared among donors.

The sequence was obtained from a man between 18 and 35 years old in good health. Some clones in this sample may be carry-over from other donors' samples. Source material: naive CD4+ T cells from PBMCs. Subset described: CD45RA+ positively selected. This chain uses TRBV7-9 with TRBJ2-1, with 11 bases identical to TRBD2. The CDR3 loop is CASSLAGRLAGLALNEQFF. In DNA form, the CDR3 reads TGTGCCAGCAGCTTAGCGGGCCGACTAGCGGGACTTGCTTTAAATGAGCAGTTCTTC. Full variable domain (outside the CDR3, taken from reference TRBV7-9 and TRBJ2-1): DTGVSQNPRHKITKRGQNVTFRCDPISEHNRLYWYRQTLGQGPEFLTYFQNEAQLEKSRLLSDRFSAERPKGSFSTLEIQRTEQGDSAMYLCASSLAGRLAGLALNEQFFGPGTRLTVL.